This entry concerns a single T cell receptor (beta chain). Its antigen is not known. Those who donated were healthy bone marrow donors. The germline V gene encodes CDR1 SGHVS and CDR2 FNYEAQ. This CDR3 has 13 residues. Trimming removed 5 bases at V and 0 bases at J, with 4 bases between. The sample is drawn from a study of cytomegalovirus exposure and HLA in healthy donors. Background on the study: Earlier, 110 million or so unique TCR beta sequences were recovered from around 180 million T cells by an analysis.

Study-wide results and limits: Several top significant clusters appeared, in a later analysis, to be linked to common viral pathogens. Reports credit the classifier with highly specific, highly sensitive diagnosis of cytomegalovirus status.

PCR used 60 Vbeta primers and 13 Jbeta primers. Data came from immunoSEQ multiplex PCR; TCRdb stores just in-frame clones and leaves some out. The profile shows around 190,000 clones, around 80% of them singletons. The chain employs TRBV7-6 and TRBJ2-2; D uncertain. Sequenced sample: PBMCs. The sequence came from a man aged 40-49 years in good health and CMV-seropositive. Here the CDR3 reads CASSPTNTGELFF. The CDR3 DNA reads TGTGCCAGCAGCCCTACGAACACCGGGGAGCTGTTTTTT.